The entry that follows covers one T cell receptor (beta chain) sequence. The sample comes from a study of cytomegalovirus exposure and HLA in healthy donors. Primers for the PCR totalled 60 Vbeta and 13 Jbeta. Clones were read by immunoSEQ multiplex PCR, and TCRdb kept only the in-frame ones, dropping some. The table shows about 180,000 clones, with 70% to 80% occurring only once. The CDR3 extends over 15 amino acids. V shed 6 bases and J 3 bases; nucleotides not matched to a gene: 7. Per the germline V gene, CDR1 is SGHAT and CDR2 is FQNNGV. The TCR comes from a man in his fifties or sixties in good health and CMV-seronegative. This chain uses TRBV11-2 with TRBJ2-7, with TRBD2 matching 11 bases. Sequencing was performed on PBMCs. DNA for the CDR3: TGTGCCAGCAGACTAACTAGCGGGGGATTCTACGAGCAGTACTTC. Translated: CASRLTSGGFYEQYF.